These 12 T cell receptor beta chains originate from one sample sequenced in a study of tumor and adjacent non-tumor tissue in lung cancer (dated by TCRdb to the late 2010s). RNA was extracted from bulk unsorted tissue and checked for quality with a NanoDrop ND-1000 and an Agilent 2100. Normal lung samples were distant non-tumor tissue taken more than 3 cm from the tumor edge. The library was obtained by multiplex PCR. Instrument used: Illumina HiSeq 2500. TCRbeta libraries were built by three rounds of nested PCR using primers (Table S4), following protocols modified from ARM-PCR. TCRdb reworked the public reads: Q25 trimming with fastp, MiXCR clone assembly, productive beta chains retained. Identical CDR3 proteins give one entry, which carries the most common genes and DNA. Counted in this sample were approximately 47,000 distinct CDR3 sequences; about 68% of them appeared once. Clones ranked in the top ten supply approximately 28% of the sample.

Sequencing was performed on distant non-tumor lung tissue. These receptors were taken from a woman aged 70 to 79 with non-small cell lung cancer.

The chain links TRBV20-1 to TRBJ1-2, with D unclear. Germline-derived CDR1 and CDR2 are DFQATT and SNEGSKA (reference sequence). V was trimmed by 3 bases and J by 7 bases, leaving 15 bases between them. This CDR3 region has 13 residues. CDR3: CSARKPTFVGYTF. As DNA, the CDR3 is TGCAGTGCTAGGAAGCCCACGTTTGTTGGCTACACCTTC.

As regards this clonotype: The junction differs from germline at one of its ends, possibly a read error. As DNA, the CDR3 is TGTCCCAGCAGACTAAAGCCGGGGTTCACCTCTAACTATGGCTACACCTTC. Its protein is CPSRLKPGFTSNYGYTF. The chain carries TRBV28 and TRBJ1-2; D ambiguous. Germline-derived CDR1 and CDR2 are MDHEN and SYDVKM. This CDR3 is 17 amino acids long.

The rearrangement joins TRBV4-1 to TRBJ2-7, with 10 bases lining up with TRBD1. The CDR3 has 17 amino acids. The germline CDR1 and CDR2 sequences are MGHRA and YSYEKL. Trimming at V came to 0 bases and at J to 3 bases, leaving 8 bases not matched to a gene. The CDR3 sequence is CASSQDQGQGIRYEQYF. The CDR3 nucleotides are TGCGCCAGCAGCCAAGATCAGGGACAGGGGATACGCTACGAGCAGTACTTC.

This clonotype was detected ten times or more. The chain links TRBV11-2 to TRBJ2-3; weak D call: TRBD1 (6 bases). This CDR3 is built from 13 residues. Trimming took 5 bases from V and 14 from J, leaving 20 bases between them. Germline values: CDR1 SGHAT, CDR2 FQNNGV. CDR3 nucleotide sequence: TGTGCCAGCAGCGCAGACGGGACACCAAAGGGGTATTTT. Translation gives CASSADGTPKGYF.

V gene TRBV7-8 combines with J gene TRBJ1-2; D unclear. The V gene's germline CDR1 is SGHVS and CDR2 FQNEAQ. Trimming pared 8 bases from V and 5 bases from J, leaving 18 bases between. This CDR3 is built from 14 residues. The CDR3 reads CASSTRSQYYGYTF. The DNA of the CDR3 is TGTGCCAGCTCCACGCGGTCCCAGTATTATGGCTACACCTTC.

A single count supports this clonotype. The junction departs from the called germline gene at one end, perhaps through a read error. The chain carries TRBV6-1 and TRBJ1-1, with D perhaps TRBD1 (5 bases). CDR3 length equals 13 residues. CDR1 is MNHNS, CDR2 SASEGT, per germline. CDR3 DNA sequence: TGTGCCAGCAGTGAACCAGGGAACACTGAAGCCTCCTTT. This codes for CASSEPGNTEASF.

In its sample, this clonotype was seen once. A much bigger clone sits one base away, suggesting this may be a read error. The V call is TRBV20-1, the J call TRBJ1-6; D unresolved. The CDR3 extends over 14 amino acids. Germline loops: CDR1 DFQATT, CDR2 SNEGSKA (reference sequence). CDR3 nucleotides: TGCAGTACTAGAGGGCGGACCTATAATTCACCCCTCCACTTT. Protein: CSTRGRTYNSPLHF.

Concerning this clonotype itself: A much larger clone differs by one base, so this may be a read error. J is TRBJ1-5 and V is TRBV11-2, with D uncertain. Germline V gene sequence: CDR1 SGHAT, CDR2 FQNNGV. CDR3 length: 13 amino acids. V shed 0 bases and J shed 9 bases, with 9 bases lying between them. Here the CDR3 DNA reads TGTGCCAGCAGCTTAGATCTTCAACGGCCCCAGCATTTT. It specifies CASSLDLQRPQHF.

To note about this clonotype: A read error may be the cause here, since a much bigger clone is one base away. V is TRBV6-2 or TRBV6-3 and J is TRBJ2-3; 9 nucleotides align to TRBD2. CDR3 size: 17 residues. Germline CDR1 and CDR2: MNHEY and SVGEGT. CDR3 in amino acids: CANSYIAGGDDPDTQYF. CDR3 nucleotides: TGTGCCAACAGTTACATTGCGGGAGGGGACGATCCAGATACGCAGTATTTT.

To note about this clonotype: At one boundary the junction diverges from the germline segment, which might be a read error. The chain has TRBV14 and TRBJ2-3; D perhaps matches TRBD1 (5 bases). The CDR3 is 15 residues long. Germline CDR1 SGHDN, CDR2 FVKESK. The CDR3 DNA reads TGTACCAGCAGCCACGAGGACACTATCACAGATACGCAGTATTTT. Amino acids: CTSSHEDTITDTQYF.

Points on this clonotype: This may be a read error: a much more frequent sequence differs by one nucleotide. The chain is built from TRBV28 and TRBJ2-3, with 9 bases that match TRBD1. The CDR3 spans 16 residues. The germline gives CDR1 MDHEN, CDR2 SYDVKM. With 6 bases clipped from V and 4 bases from J, the junction kept 11 bases outside the gene matches. Written as DNA, the CDR3 is TGTGCCAGCAGCGCCGACGGGACAGGGAGTGCAGATACGCAGTATTTT. This codes for CASSADGTGSADTQYF.

To note about this clonotype: Compared with germline, one end of the junction differs, possibly owing to a read error. The rearrangement links TRBV11-1 to TRBJ2-1; perhaps D is TRBD1 or TRBD2 (5 bases each). The CDR3 spans 13 residues. Per germline, CDR1 SGHAT and CDR2 FQDESV (reference sequence). The CDR3 loop is CVISPGPVGEQFF. Here the CDR3 DNA reads TGTGTCATCAGCCCGGGACCCGTCGGTGAGCAGTTTTTC.